This T cell receptor (beta chain) was identified in a study of T cell responses to AZD1222 COVID-19 vaccine (dated by TCRdb to the early 2020s). Some background on the complete study: A total of 240 or so trial participants underwent TCR sequencing, of whom approximately 200 had received two doses of AZD1222 and some 25 had received two doses of the MenACWY control vaccine. Enrollment into the trials was organized by age into subgroups of 18-55, 56-69 and 70-plus years, and those subgroups contained approximately 150, 30 and 60 TCR-sequenced participants, respectively. Overall study outcomes, separate from this receptor: Participants were mostly white British and included more females than males, and it was suggested by the authors that clonal diversity may have been underestimated. Spike-specific TCR breadth and depth rose significantly after two AZD1222 doses compared with day 0 and with MenACWY recipients. Only 5 to 7 AZD1222 recipients were SARS-CoV-2 seropositive at baseline, limiting conclusions about previously exposed vaccinees. Because no day 14 peak-response samples were available, repertoires were characterized only after the peak T cell response. Reportedly, close to half of the unique spike-specific TCRs recognized epitopes lying outside the regions that are mutated in the B.1.351 and B.1.1.7 variants. In the small 56-69-year group, the increase in depth fell short of significance, most likely because of low power. CD4 TCRs associated with the vaccine covered the entire spike protein, and the dominant responses were in regions 160-218 and 743-854.

The CDR3 goes from the cysteine to the phenylalanine over 16 residues. Only the CDR3 portion is preserved as DNA: 48 bases, with reading frame beginning at the first base. CDR1 and CDR2, per the germline V gene, are SGHRS and YFSETQ. V loses 4 bases at its end and J loses 1 base; junction bases beyond the gene matches: 6. The time point label for this specimen denotes: about 28 days (+/-7) after the second vaccine dose. AZD1222 recipients with second doses at about 4 weeks or about 12 weeks were pooled, because spike-specific TCR depth and breadth did not differ between schedules. Vaccinee samples came from UK trials COV001 and COV002, including a single-blind randomized controlled phase 2/3 trial of AZD1222 (ChAdOx1 nCoV-19) in healthy adults. For TCRbeta chain sequencing, PBMC samples from trial participants were taken at day 0 and at day 28 after the second dose. The CDR3 regions of human TCRbeta chains were analyzed by immunosequencing. The original pipeline was this. Repertoire TCRs were matched against a reference library of SARS-CoV-2-specific TCRs generated with the MIRA antigen-specificity platform. Breadth was defined as the fraction of unique TCRs that were SARS-CoV-2-associated, and depth was defined as the fraction of total T cells that were SARS-CoV-2-associated. Using the MIRA data, every spike-specific TCR was mapped to the spike region that the TCR reacted to and assigned to either a CD4 or a CD8 class. Log10-transformed breadth and depth values were compared by one-way ANOVA with Sidak's multiple comparisons tests. TCRdb carries this immuneACCESS record with in-frame sequences only. Its versions omit some clonotypes, under half of them owing to an unresolved V gene in the studies checked, with the rest unexplained. Clone size and the V and J calls come from that table; the DNA yielded D and trimming. This sample lists roughly 150,000 clones; about 89% were detected once. Around 1.3% of the sample is in the top ten clones.

To note about this clone: Its specific antigen is unknown. Per-base qualities were not stored, and no clone one base away is much larger.

This receptor was obtained from an adult who received the AZD1222 COVID-19 vaccine. The material sequenced was peripheral blood, taken 28 days after the second AZD1222 dose. The rearrangement combines TRBV5-1 with TRBJ2-5; 11 junctional bases match TRBD2. The CDR3 is CASSGGLAGFQETQYF. The sequence in DNA is TGCGCCAGCAGCGGAGGACTAGCGGGCTTCCAAGAGACCCAGTACTTC.